Sequencing of this TCR beta chain was carried out in a study of naive and memory T cell subsets. Study-level results: Especially in CD8 cells, naive repertoires contained a few larger clonotypes, possibly CD45RA-re-expressing memory cells.

Two oligonucleotides, mixed equimolar, formed the beta constant-region primer covering TRBC1 and TRBC2. Four rounds of PCR amplified the ligated cDNA using nested alpha and beta constant-region primers plus SP2. MiXCR, applied by TCRdb to the UMI-ligation and nested PCR reads, yields one record per CDR3 protein. Altogether 150,000 or so distinct CDR3 sequences are present, roughly 22% being singletons, with the ten largest covering about 0.11%. This clonotype was recorded a few times. Its cognate antigen is unknown. V lost 3 bases to trimming and J lost 0 bases, with 11 bases between them. This CDR3 contains 16 residues.

The chain uses TRBV12-3 or TRBV12-4 and TRBJ1-4; D unclear. The sequenced sample consisted of naive CD4+ T cells from blood. This clonotype originated in a human donor in good health. The CDR3 reads CASSFGQPATNEKLFF. The CDR3 DNA sequence: TGTGCCAGCAGTTTCGGGCAACCTGCAACTAATGAAAAACTGTTTTTT.